This TCR beta chain was identified during a study of T cells after yellow fever vaccination. Study-level points and caveats: Reappearance after the booster was seen for most primary-vaccination clones, at roughly 96% CD4 and 88% CD8. By day 5 rather than day 15, the secondary response had peaked, though it was weaker. Among all clonotypes, a small share was observed in both CD4 and CD8 compartments.

By 5'RACE template switching, TCR cDNA was produced, with a universal primer site and UMIs added in the process. TCRdb analysed the 5' RACE reads with MiXCR anew, one entry per CDR3 protein. This sample carries 200,000 to 300,000 distinct CDR3 sequences, less than 9% of them seen once, and the ten largest clones take about 0.85%. This clonotype occurred a few times. Its antigen is as yet unknown. V lost 1 base and J lost 4, with 16 bases in between. The germline V gene has CDR1 SEHNR and CDR2 FQNEAQ (reference sequence). There are 16 residues in the CDR3. The genes are TRBV7-9 and TRBJ2-5; D unclear. The sequence was obtained from a man younger than 40 who received the YFV17D yellow fever vaccine. The input for sequencing was CD4+ T cells sorted from PBMCs, taken 15 days after the yellow fever booster vaccination. CDR3 in DNA: TGTGCCAGCAGCTTAGTTGTTGCGGTGGCGTTAGAGACCCAGTACTTC. This encodes CASSLVVAVALETQYF.